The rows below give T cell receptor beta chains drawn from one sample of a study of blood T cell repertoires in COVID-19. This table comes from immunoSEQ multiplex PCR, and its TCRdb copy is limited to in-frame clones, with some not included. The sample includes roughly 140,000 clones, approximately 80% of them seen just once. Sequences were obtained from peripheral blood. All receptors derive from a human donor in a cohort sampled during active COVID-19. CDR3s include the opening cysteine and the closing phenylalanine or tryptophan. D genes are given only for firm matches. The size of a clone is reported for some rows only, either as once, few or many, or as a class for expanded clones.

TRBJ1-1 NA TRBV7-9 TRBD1 TGTGCCAGCAGCTTACTGACAGGGGGCGTTGCAGCTTTCTTT CASSLLTGGVAAFF
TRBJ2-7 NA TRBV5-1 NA TGCGCCAGCAGCTTGGGGGGCGGAGGGCTGGTTTCCTACGAGCAGTACTTC CASSLGGGGLVSYEQYF
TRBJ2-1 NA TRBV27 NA TGTGCCAGCAGTTTACAGGAATCTTCCTACAATGAGCAGTTCTTC CASSLQESSYNEQFF
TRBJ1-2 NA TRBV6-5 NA TGTGCCAGCAGTTACTCGGGGACAAATGGCTACACCTTC CASSYSGTNGYTF
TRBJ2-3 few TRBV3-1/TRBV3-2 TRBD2 TGTGCCAGCAGCCGTCGACTAGCGGGAGCGGCAGATACGCAGTATTTT CASSRRLAGAADTQYF
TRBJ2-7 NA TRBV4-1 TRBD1 TGCGCCAGCAGCCTCCTACCGGGACAGGGGAGCTACGAGCAGTACTTC CASSLLPGQGSYEQYF
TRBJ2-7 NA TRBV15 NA TGTGCCACCAGCAGCCGGGACTCTCCCTACGAGCAGTACTTC CATSSRDSPYEQYF
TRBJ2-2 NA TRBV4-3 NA TGCGCCAGCAGCCAAAAGACCGGGGTGGCCACCGGGGAGCTGTTTTTT CASSQKTGVATGELFF
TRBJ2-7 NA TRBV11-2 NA TGTGCCAGCAGCCCCGGCTGGGGACACCCCCTCTACGAGCAGTACTTC CASSPGWGHPLYEQYF
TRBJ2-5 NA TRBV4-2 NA TGTGCCAGCAGCCAAGATATGGCAGGAAGCGGATTACAAGAGACCCAGTACTTC CASSQDMAGSGLQETQYF
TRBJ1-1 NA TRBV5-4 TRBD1 TGTGCCAGCAGCATAGACAGGGGTAACACTGAAGCTTTCTTT CASSIDRGNTEAFF
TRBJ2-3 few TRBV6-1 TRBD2 TGTGCCAGCAGTGAAGCCCTAGCGGGGACAGATACGCAGTATTTT CASSEALAGTDTQYF
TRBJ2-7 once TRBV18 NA TGTGCCAGCTCACCCGCGGTCCTTGTGGAGCAGTACTTC CASSPAVLVEQYF
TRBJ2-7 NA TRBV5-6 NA TGTGCCAGCAGCTTGGCCGACTCATCCTACGAGCAGTACTTC CASSLADSSYEQYF
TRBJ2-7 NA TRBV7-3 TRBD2 TGTGCCAGCAGTCTAGGGTCTAGCGGGAACTACGAGCAGTACTTC CASSLGSSGNYEQYF
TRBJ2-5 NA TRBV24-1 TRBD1 TGTGCCACCAGTGATGTGACAGGGGAGGATCAAGAGACCCAGTACTTC CATSDVTGEDQETQYF
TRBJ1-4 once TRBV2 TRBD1 TGTGCCAGCGTCATTGGGACAGGGGGCAAACTGTTTTTT CASVIGTGGKLFF
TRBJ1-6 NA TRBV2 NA TGTGCCAGCAGAGCAGGGTTCGGTTCACCCCTCCACTTT CASRAGFGSPLHF
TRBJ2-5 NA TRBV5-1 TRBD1 TGCGCCAGCAGCTTCGGGACAGAGGGGGAGACCCAGTACTTC CASSFGTEGETQYF
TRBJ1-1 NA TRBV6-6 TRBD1 TGTGCCAGCAGTTACTATGAGACAGGGGTCACTGAAGCTTTCTTT CASSYYETGVTEAFF
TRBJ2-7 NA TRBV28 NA TGTGCCAGCAGTTTATGGGCCTCCTCCTACGAGCAGTACTTC CASSLWASSYEQYF
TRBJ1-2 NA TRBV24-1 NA TGTGCCACCAGTGACTCAGTCTATGGCTACACCTTC CATSDSVYGYTF
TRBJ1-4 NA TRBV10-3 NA TGTGCCATCAGTGAGTGGGGGGCAACTAATGAAAAACTGTTTTTT CAISEWGATNEKLFF
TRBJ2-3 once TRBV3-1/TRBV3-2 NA TGTGCCAGCAGCCAAGACTCGCGGGAAGGTGGGTCAGATACGCAGTATTTT CASSQDSREGGSDTQYF
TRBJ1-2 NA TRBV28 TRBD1 TGTGCCAGCAGTCCGGCCTGGGACAGCCGACATAACTATGGCTACACCTTC CASSPAWDSRHNYGYTF
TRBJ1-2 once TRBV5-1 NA TGCGCCAGCAGCACGGACAGACCTAACTATGGCTACACCTTC CASSTDRPNYGYTF
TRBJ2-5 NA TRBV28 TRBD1 TGTGCCAGCAGTTTTCGGGACAGGGAAGAGACCCAGTACTTC CASSFRDREETQYF
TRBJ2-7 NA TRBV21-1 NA TGTGCCAGCCCCCTGTTTGGGGACTACTCCTACGAGCAGTACTTC CASPLFGDYSYEQYF
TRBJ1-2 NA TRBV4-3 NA TGCGCCAGCAGCCCTACCTACGGGGGGCACGGTGGCTACACCTTC CASSPTYGGHGGYTF
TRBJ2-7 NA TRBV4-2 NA TGTGCCAGCAGCCAAGTCCCGGGGGAGCAGTACTTC CASSQVPGEQYF
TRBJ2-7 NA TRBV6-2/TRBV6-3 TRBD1 TGTGCCAGCAGTGAGCCCCGGGACAGGGCCTCCTACGAGCAGTACTTC CASSEPRDRASYEQYF
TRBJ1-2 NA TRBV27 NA TGTGCCAGCAGTTTCTTACCCCGGGACACTTCCTATGGCTACACCTTC CASSFLPRDTSYGYTF
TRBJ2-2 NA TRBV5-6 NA TGTGCCAGCAGCTTGGGACAGTCCGGGGAGCTGTTTTTT CASSLGQSGELFF
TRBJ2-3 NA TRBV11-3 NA TGTGCCAGCAGCTTAAGCAGGGTGGATACGCAGTATTTT CASSLSRVDTQYF
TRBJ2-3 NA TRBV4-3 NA TGCGCCAGCAGCCAAGATAGGAGGGAATATACGCAGTATTTT CASSQDRREYTQYF